This is a list of T cell receptor beta chains from one sample in a study of human T cells and chemical hapten exposure. TCRdb re-called the RACE reads with MiXCR, one entry per CDR3 protein. The table records fewer than 100,000 distinct CDR3 sequences, under 13% of them present only once. Material: whole blood, obtained in connection with sensitization to the hapten diphenylcyclopropenone (DPC). The origin of the receptors is a woman in her 30s with alopecia areata. Some clones in this sample may be carry-over from other donors' samples. Both conserved end residues are part of each CDR3. A D gene is named only where the DNA matches it firmly. The listing skips clone size in some rows; elsewhere it reads once, few, many or a size class.

>TRBV4-1|TRBD1|TRBJ2-4|few
TGCGCCAGCAGCCGTCAACAGGGGGGCAAAAACATTCAGTACTTC
CASSRQQGGKNIQYF
>TRBV6-2/TRBV6-3|NA|TRBJ1-1|NA
TGTGCCAACCGACAGGTTGAAGCTTTCTTT
CANRQVEAFF
>TRBV10-1|TRBD2|TRBJ2-1|many
TGCGCCAGCAGTGAGGGAATAGCGGGGGTTGAGCAGTTCTTC
CASSEGIAGVEQFF
>TRBV7-2|NA|TRBJ2-1|NA
TGTGCCAGCAGCTCTAAGGCGAACAATGAGCAGTTCTTC
CASSSKANNEQFF
>TRBV19|NA|TRBJ1-2|many
TGTGCCAGTAGCAGCACCACCTATGGCTACACCTTC
CASSSTTYGYTF
>TRBV11-2|NA|TRBJ2-1|NA
TGTGCCAGCAGCGCCGGCCCGTACAATGAGCAGTTCTTC
CASSAGPYNEQFF
>TRBV12-3/TRBV12-4|TRBD1|TRBJ1-4|many
TGTGCCAGCAGTCCGGACAGGGAAGATGAAAAACTGTTTTTT
CASSPDREDEKLFF
>TRBV29-1|NA|TRBJ2-1|many
TGCAGCGTTTCCCGGAGCGGTGAGCAGTTCTTC
CSVSRSGEQFF
>TRBV10-2|NA|TRBJ1-6|many
TGCGCCAGCAGTGAAGAAGGGGCGCGTTCACCCCTCCACTTT
CASSEEGARSPLHF
>TRBV20-1|TRBD1|TRBJ2-7|few
TGCAGTGCTAAGACAGGGGGCTACGAGCAGTACTTC
CSAKTGGYEQYF
>TRBV4-1|NA|TRBJ1-4|many
TGCGCCAGCAGCCAGATACGTGGAGAAAAACTGTTTTTT
CASSQIRGEKLFF
>TRBV2|NA|TRBJ1-2|NA
TGTGCCAGCAGTGAAAGGGGCTACGGCTACACCTTC
CASSERGYGYTF
>TRBV4-2|TRBD1|TRBJ2-5|many
TGTGCCAGCAGCCAAGGGGACAGGCCCCAGTACTTC
CASSQGDRPQYF
>TRBV20-1|TRBD2|TRBJ2-1|many
TGCAGTGCTCCTAGCGGGGGCGGCGTTAGGGGTGAGCAGTTCTTC
CSAPSGGGVRGEQFF
>TRBV7-2|NA|TRBJ2-3|few
TGTGCCAGCAGCTTATATCTGGCAGGGCTATCTGTATCAGATACGCAGTATTTT
CASSLYLAGLSVSDTQYF
>TRBV29-1|NA|TRBJ1-1|many
TGCAGCGTTGTATGGCAGGACAACACTGAAGCTTTCTTT
CSVVWQDNTEAFF
>TRBV28|NA|TRBJ2-7|many
TGTGCCAGCAGTCGCGGGGACTTAGACTCCTACGAGCAGTACTTC
CASSRGDLDSYEQYF
>TRBV6-1|NA|TRBJ2-7|NA
TGTGCCAGCATCGCAGGGGGGGCCTACGAGCAGTACTTC
CASIAGGAYEQYF
>TRBV5-5|NA|TRBJ1-2|many
TGTGCCAGCAGCTTGGAACAACCCCCCAAGTCCACCTTC
CASSLEQPPKSTF
>TRBV6-6|NA|TRBJ2-1|many
TGTGCCAGCAGTTACGGCGAGTCCTACAATGAGCAGTTCTTC
CASSYGESYNEQFF
>TRBV4-1|NA|TRBJ1-5|NA
TGCGCCAGCAGCCAGGTCCATTATCAGCCCCAGCATTTT
CASSQVHYQPQHF
>TRBV28|TRBD1|TRBJ1-5|few
TGTGCCAGCAGTTTACTCCAGGGGGCTAAGTATGTGTTAAATCAGCCCCAGCATTTT
CASSLLQGAKYVLNQPQHF
>TRBV10-1|TRBD1|TRBJ2-1|NA
TGCGCCAGCGGCTTCCAGGACAGGGGAATTCATGAGCAGTTCTTC
CASGFQDRGIHEQFF
>TRBV27|NA|TRBJ2-1|many
TGTGCCAGCAGTTTCAGCTCTACTGAAAATGAGCAGTTCTTC
CASSFSSTENEQFF
>TRBV12-3/TRBV12-4|NA|TRBJ2-1|many
TGTGCCAGCAGTTTAGGCGGGATAAATGAGCAGTTCTTC
CASSLGGINEQFF
>TRBV20-1|TRBD2|TRBJ2-3|few
TGCAGTGCTAAGGACCGGACTAGCGGGGATTCAGATACGCAGTATTTT
CSAKDRTSGDSDTQYF
>TRBV4-2|NA|TRBJ2-5|NA
TGTGCCAGCAGCCTTACGGGAGTGAAAGAGACCCAGTACTTC
CASSLTGVKETQYF
>TRBV7-2|NA|TRBJ2-5|NA
TGTGCCAGCAGCCCCCACACGCGTCAAGAGACCCAGTACTTC
CASSPHTRQETQYF
>TRBV7-8|NA|TRBJ1-6|NA
TGTGCCAGCAGGACAGGAAATAATTCACCCCTCCACTTT
CASRTGNNSPLHF
>TRBV20-1|NA|TRBJ1-4|many
TGCAGTGCTTTGGGACGGACAAATGAAAAACTGTTTTTT
CSALGRTNEKLFF
>TRBV5-1|NA|TRBJ2-1|few
TGCGCCAGCAGCTTGACTAACAGGGTCAGGCTATACAATGAGCAGTTCTTC
CASSLTNRVRLYNEQFF
>TRBV20-1|TRBD2|TRBJ2-3|many
TGCAGTGCTAGTTTAGGGCTAGCGGGGGCGGGAGATACGCAGTATTTT
CSASLGLAGAGDTQYF
>TRBV20-1|NA|TRBJ2-4|many
TGCAGTGCTAGCCCCGGGACAAGAGGGTCAGACATTCAGTACTTC
CSASPGTRGSDIQYF
>TRBV6-1|TRBD1|TRBJ2-1|NA
TGTGCCAGCGACCGGGACAGAAATAATCGGCAGTTCTTC
CASDRDRNNRQFF
>TRBV12-2|NA|TRBJ1-1|NA
TGTGCAAGTCGCTCCTACAGGAAGAACACTGAAGCTTTCTTT
CASRSYRKNTEAFF
>TRBV20-1|NA|TRBJ2-5|few
TGCAGTGCTGTGGACAGCGTACGACCGGAGACCCAGTACTTC
CSAVDSVRPETQYF
>TRBV4-3|NA|TRBJ2-7|few
TGCGCCAGCAGCCGCGCCCGGGGACCCTACGAGCAGTACTTC
CASSRARGPYEQYF
>TRBV6-1|NA|TRBJ1-5|NA
TGTGCCAGCAGAGAAATGTGGGGTAGCAATCAGCCCCAGCATTTT
CASREMWGSNQPQHF
>TRBV14|NA|TRBJ1-2|many
TGTGCCAGCAGCCAAGATTCAGGAACCTATGGCTACACCTTC
CASSQDSGTYGYTF
>TRBV2|TRBD2|TRBJ2-1|many
TGTGCCAGCAGTGAAGGGGTCGGACTAGCGGGAGGCGGTGAGCAGTTCTTC
CASSEGVGLAGGGEQFF
>TRBV2|NA|TRBJ2-1|few
TGTGCCAGCAGTGACAGCCGTTACAATGAGCAGTTCTTC
CASSDSRYNEQFF
>TRBV2|NA|TRBJ2-3|many
TGTGCCAGCACCGCGACCACTGCGGATACGCAGTATTTT
CASTATTADTQYF
>TRBV7-2|TRBD2|TRBJ2-7|NA
TGTGCCAGCAGCGCCAATCTAGCGGGGAACTACGAGCAGTACTTC
CASSANLAGNYEQYF
>TRBV4-3|TRBD2|TRBJ2-3|many
TGCGCCAGCAGCCGGACTAGCGGGTCAGATACGCAGTATTTT
CASSRTSGSDTQYF
>TRBV5-1|TRBD2|TRBJ2-1|many
TGCGCCAGCAGCGGACTAGCGGGGAGCTACAATGAGCAGTTCTTC
CASSGLAGSYNEQFF
>TRBV6-5|NA|TRBJ2-1|many
TGTGCCAGCAGCTGGACAAATTACAATGAGCAGTTCTTC
CASSWTNYNEQFF
>TRBV12-3/TRBV12-4|TRBD2|TRBJ2-3|many
TGTGCCAGCAGTTTGGTTAGCGGGGTACCAGATACGCAGTATTTT
CASSLVSGVPDTQYF
>TRBV6-6|NA|TRBJ1-4|many
TGTGCCAGCAGGGAAGCAGGGAGGGCTAATGAAAAACTGTTTTTT
CASREAGRANEKLFF
>TRBV7-6|NA|TRBJ2-1|many
TGTGCCAGCAGCTTATCGCGTGTGTCGCATGAGCAGTTCTTC
CASSLSRVSHEQFF
>TRBV28|NA|TRBJ2-6|many
TGTGCCAGCAGTCCGGGGGACTCGGGGGCCAACGTCCTGACTTTC
CASSPGDSGANVLTF
>TRBV4-1|NA|TRBJ1-5|few
TGCGCCAGCAGCCAGACCCAGGAGCAGCCCCAGCATTTT
CASSQTQEQPQHF
>TRBV18|TRBD1|TRBJ2-1|many
TGTGCCAGCTCACCAGGACAGGCAGGGGCTGAGCAGTTCTTC
CASSPGQAGAEQFF
>TRBV27|NA|TRBJ1-2|many
TGTGCCAGCTTGGGACCTATACAGGGCCTATATGGCTACACCTTC
CASLGPIQGLYGYTF
>TRBV2|NA|TRBJ1-1|many
TGTGCCACAGGTGGAGGGGCTGACACTGAAGCTTTCTTT
CATGGGADTEAFF
>TRBV7-9|NA|TRBJ2-3|NA
TGTGCCAGCAGCCGATTCGGAGAAGATACGCAGTATTTT
CASSRFGEDTQYF
>TRBV29-1|NA|TRBJ2-3|NA
TGCAGCGTCGCGAGGCAGGGCCCCACAGATACGCAGTATTTT
CSVARQGPTDTQYF